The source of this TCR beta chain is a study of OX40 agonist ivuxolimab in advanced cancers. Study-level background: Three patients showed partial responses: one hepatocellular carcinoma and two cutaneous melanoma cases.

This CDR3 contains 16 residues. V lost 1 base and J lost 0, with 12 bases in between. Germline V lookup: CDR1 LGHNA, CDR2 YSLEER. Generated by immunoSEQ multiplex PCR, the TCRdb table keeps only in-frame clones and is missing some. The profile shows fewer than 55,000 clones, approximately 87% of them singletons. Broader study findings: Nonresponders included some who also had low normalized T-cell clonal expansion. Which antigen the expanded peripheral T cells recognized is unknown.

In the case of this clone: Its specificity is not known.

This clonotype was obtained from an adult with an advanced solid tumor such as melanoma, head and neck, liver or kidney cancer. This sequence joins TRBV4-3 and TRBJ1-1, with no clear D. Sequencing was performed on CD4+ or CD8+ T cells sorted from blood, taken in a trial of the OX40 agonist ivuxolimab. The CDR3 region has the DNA TGCGCCAGCAGCCAAGTGGGTTACGGGATGAACACTGAAGCTTTCTTT. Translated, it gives CASSQVGYGMNTEAFF.